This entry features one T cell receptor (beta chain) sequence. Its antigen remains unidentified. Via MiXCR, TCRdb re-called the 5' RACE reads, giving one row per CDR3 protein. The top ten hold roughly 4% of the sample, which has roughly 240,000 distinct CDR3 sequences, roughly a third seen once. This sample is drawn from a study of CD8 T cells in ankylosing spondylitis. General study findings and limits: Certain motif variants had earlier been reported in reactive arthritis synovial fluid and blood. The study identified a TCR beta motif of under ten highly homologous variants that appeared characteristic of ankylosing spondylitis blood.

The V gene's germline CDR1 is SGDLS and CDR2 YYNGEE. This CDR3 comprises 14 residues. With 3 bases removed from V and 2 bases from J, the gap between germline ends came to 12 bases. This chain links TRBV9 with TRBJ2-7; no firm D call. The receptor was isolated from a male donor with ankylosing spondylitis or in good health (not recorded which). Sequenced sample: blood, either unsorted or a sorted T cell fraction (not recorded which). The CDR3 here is CASSEGPLTYEQYF. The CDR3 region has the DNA TGTGCCAGCAGCGAGGGTCCATTAACCTACGAGCAGTACTTC.